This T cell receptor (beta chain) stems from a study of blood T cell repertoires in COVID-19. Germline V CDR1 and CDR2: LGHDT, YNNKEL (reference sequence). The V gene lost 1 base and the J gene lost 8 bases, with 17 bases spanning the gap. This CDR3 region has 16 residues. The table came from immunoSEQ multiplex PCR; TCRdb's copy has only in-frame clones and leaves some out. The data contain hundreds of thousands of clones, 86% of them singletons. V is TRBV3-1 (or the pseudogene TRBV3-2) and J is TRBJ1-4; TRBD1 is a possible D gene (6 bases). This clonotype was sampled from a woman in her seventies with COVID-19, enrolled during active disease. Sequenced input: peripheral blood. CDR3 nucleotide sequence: TGTGCCAGCAGCCAAGTAAGGGGGAGGGATAGAGAAAAACTGTTTTTT. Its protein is CASSQVRGRDREKLFF.